The sequence of this T cell receptor beta chain was determined in a study of blood T cell repertoires in COVID-19 (dated by TCRdb to about 2020). Background on the whole study: Samples from collaborators originated in the United States, Italy and Spain and spanned both the acute and convalescent phases of COVID-19. The prospective study material was composed of cDNA or gDNA derived from T cells, B-cell-depleted T cells, or PBMCs. The dataset comprised deeply sampled blood TCRbeta repertoires from subjects exposed to, actively infected with, or recovered from COVID-19. A freely available public database, intended as a resource for researchers studying the immune response to SARS-CoV-2, is where the repertoires were released. The samples were drawn from two sources: the first 160 participants of the ongoing ImmuneRACE study, and about 1,300 subjects contributed by 6 global collaborators. The sample metadata nearly always contained a de-identified subject ID, COVID-19 status, age in years and sex. Where HLA class I and class II types were available, the types were taken from metadata supplied by the sample provider, not from assay-based typing. The study at large found these results: The quantity of clinical and demographic metadata differed by source and by participant and was supplied without curation.

Trimming takes 0 bases from V and 3 bases from J, and the germline ends sit 13 bases apart. The germline V gene gives CDR1 as SGDLS and CDR2 as YYNGEE. The CDR3, from cysteine to phenylalanine, totals 16 residues. CDR3 DNA is the only sequence kept; it has 48 bases, read in frame from the first base. This clone appeared once. Its antigen is not yet known. The record has no base qualities; no much larger clone is one base away. The immunoSEQ Assay, a bias-controlled multiplex PCR, was used to amplify TCRbeta CDR3 regions from genomic DNA. Turning to the authors' computational methods: The number of nucleated cells in each sample was estimated by amplification of reference gene primers within the assay. To quantify the absolute abundance of each unique TCRbeta CDR3 rearrangement, sequence reads were collapsed and filtered. For each sample, productive Simpson clonality was calculated by taking the square root of Simpson's diversity index across productive rearrangements. TCRdb obtained this table from immuneACCESS and retained in-frame rearrangements with V and J assigned. These tables miss some clones; where compared with another copy, unresolved V genes account for less than half of the shortfall, and the remainder is unexplained. That table supplies the V and J calls and clone size; D and trimming were determined from the DNA. The sample table records about 180,000 clones; approximately 87% of these occur just once. The ten largest make up 2.5% of the sample.

The collaborating institutions used their own protocols to collect whole blood in K2EDTA tubes. For TCRbeta analysis, collaborators shipped samples as frozen whole blood, isolated PBMCs, or DNA extracted from either of those sample types. The sequencing input was peripheral blood. The chain uses TRBV9 and TRBJ2-1; the D segment could be TRBD1, given 6 matching bases. The receptor's source is a man between 35 and 55 years old with active or convalescent COVID-19. The nucleotide sequence reads TGTGCCAGCAGCGTAGTATCAGGGGTGAACTACAATGAGCAGTTCTTC. This translates into CASSVVSGVNYNEQFF.